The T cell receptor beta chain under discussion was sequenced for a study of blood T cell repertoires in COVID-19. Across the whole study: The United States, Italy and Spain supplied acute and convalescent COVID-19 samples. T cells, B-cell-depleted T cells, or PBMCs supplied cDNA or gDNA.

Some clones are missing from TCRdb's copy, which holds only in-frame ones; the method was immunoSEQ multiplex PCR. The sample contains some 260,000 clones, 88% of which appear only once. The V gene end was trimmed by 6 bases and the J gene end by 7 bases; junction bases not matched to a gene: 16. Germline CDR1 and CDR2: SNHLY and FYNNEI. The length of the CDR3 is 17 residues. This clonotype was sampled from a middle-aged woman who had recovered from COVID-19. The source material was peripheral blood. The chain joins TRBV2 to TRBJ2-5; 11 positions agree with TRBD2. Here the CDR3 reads CASRRGTSGSAGGTQYF. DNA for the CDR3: TGTGCCAGCAGGAGGGGAACTAGCGGGAGCGCTGGGGGGACCCAGTACTTC. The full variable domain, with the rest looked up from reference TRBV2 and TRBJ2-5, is EPEVTQTPSHQVTQMGQEVILRCVPISNHLYFYWYRQILGQKVEFLVSFYNNEISEKSEIFDDQFSVERPDGSNFTLKIRSTKLEDSAMYFCASRRGTSGSAGGTQYFGPGTRLLVL.